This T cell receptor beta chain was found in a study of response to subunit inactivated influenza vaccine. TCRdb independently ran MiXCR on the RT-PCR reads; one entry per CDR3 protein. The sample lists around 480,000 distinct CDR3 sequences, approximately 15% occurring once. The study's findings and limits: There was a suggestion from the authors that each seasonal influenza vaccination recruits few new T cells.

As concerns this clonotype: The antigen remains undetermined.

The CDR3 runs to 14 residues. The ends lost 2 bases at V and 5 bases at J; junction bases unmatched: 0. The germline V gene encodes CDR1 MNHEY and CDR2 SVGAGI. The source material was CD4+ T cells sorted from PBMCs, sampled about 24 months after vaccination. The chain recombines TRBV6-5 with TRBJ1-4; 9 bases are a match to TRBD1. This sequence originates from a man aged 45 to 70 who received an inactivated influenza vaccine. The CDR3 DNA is TGTGCCAGCAGTTACGACAGGGGGAATGAAAAACTGTTTTTT. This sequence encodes CASSYDRGNEKLFF.